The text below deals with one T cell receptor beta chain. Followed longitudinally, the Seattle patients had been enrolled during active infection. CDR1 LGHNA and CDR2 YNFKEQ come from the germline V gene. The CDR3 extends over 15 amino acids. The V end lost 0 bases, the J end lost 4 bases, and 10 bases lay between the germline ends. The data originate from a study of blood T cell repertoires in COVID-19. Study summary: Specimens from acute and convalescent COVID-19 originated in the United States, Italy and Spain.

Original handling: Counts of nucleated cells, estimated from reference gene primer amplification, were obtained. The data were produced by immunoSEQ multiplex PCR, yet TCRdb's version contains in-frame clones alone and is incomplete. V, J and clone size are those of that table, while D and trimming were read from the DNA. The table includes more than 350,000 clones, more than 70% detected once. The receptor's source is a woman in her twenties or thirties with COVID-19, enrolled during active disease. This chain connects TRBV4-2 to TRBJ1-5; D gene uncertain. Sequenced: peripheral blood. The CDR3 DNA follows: TGTGCCAGCAGCCAAGAAAAGAGAGGGAATCAGCCCCAGCATTTT. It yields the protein CASSQEKRGNQPQHF.